Described below is a single T cell receptor (beta chain) sequence and its context. Its antigen remains unidentified. No per-base quality is available; no much larger clone lies one base away. This specimen comes from a study of cytomegalovirus exposure and HLA in healthy donors (dated by TCRdb to the late 2010s). For the study in its entirety: According to an earlier analysis of a few hundred of the donors, roughly 180 million T cells yielded roughly 110 million unique TCR beta sequences and 276 Gb of sequence data. An early release covering around 630 HLA-typed donors comprised about 290 gigabases of sequencing data and approximately 85 million unique TCR sequences. Among the approximately 420 genotyped donors, around 81% belonged to the genetic ancestry cluster associated with self-reported Caucasian donors. The study was designed to test whether signatures of past pathogen exposure could be identified by cataloging public T cell receptors. The study used immunosequencing to profile the T cell repertoires of approximately 640 subjects and linked those repertoires to cytomegalovirus serostatus. A separate validation cohort of 100 to 150 different subjects was used in addition to the approximately 640-subject first cohort. The study combined high-throughput TCR immunosequencing, statistical association of individual TCRs with disease status, and machine learning to predict cytomegalovirus infection status. A later analysis re-analyzed previously published TCR beta repertoires from 600 to 850 donors and added high-resolution HLA genotyping to study TCR occurrence patterns. In the later analysis, no new phenotypic data were used to find candidate immune exposures; instead, reliance was placed on TCR beta sequences and their occurrence across donors. To decide whether each TCR beta V gene segment behaved as functional or pseudogenic, an earlier analysis of some 600 of the donors relied on high-throughput TCR beta sequencing. Donor age, sex, ethnicity and CMV serostatus were compiled alongside the repertoire data. Genome-wide SNP genotypes for about three fifths of the 666 donors were used in a later genetic analysis, which treated that subset as a discovery cohort. All discovery cohort repertoires had been generated using a single sequencing platform. HLA typing covered class I and class II loci at four-digit resolution. The number of donors typed differed by locus, with about 629-630 for A, B, C, DRB1 and DQB1, approximately 500 for DQA1, some 570 for DPA1, and under 490 for DPB1. About five DR-DQ haplotypes were treated as single units for association and clustering because of strong linkage in the cohort. Among 350 to 400 genotyped donors of the cohort, an average of roughly 240,000 unique TCR beta nucleotide sequences were sequenced per donor, about a sixth of them non-productive.

Relative to germline, V is missing 5 bases and J is missing 7 bases, with 7 bases of the junction outside any gene match. The CDR3, from cysteine to phenylalanine, totals 15 residues. The kept DNA is CDR3 alone, 45 bases in frame from the first base. From the germline V gene (reference sequence), CDR1 is SEHNR and CDR2 is FQNEAQ. Study-wide findings and limitations: Because counts were too low, roughly 18 rarely observed V segments, including chromosome 9 orphons, were left out of the earlier analysis of about 620 of the donors. Compared with the 666-donor mean, donors in an Asian-associated ancestry cluster had fewer N-insertions in productive TCRs, according to a later genetic analysis. According to a later analysis, TCR association rates differed among HLA loci, with DRB1 alleles showing the most associated TCRs and HLA-C alleles showing the fewest. An association between a missense DCLRE1C variant and V-gene and J-gene trimming of TCR beta chains was found in a later genetic analysis and replicated in an independent cohort. Linkage disequilibrium might explain the correlated functional status among segregating V segments, but an unknown experimental factor could not be excluded. Most TCR sequences were observed very rarely across donors, whereas some public TCRs were present in many individuals. The cohort was sequenced for TCR beta chains only, and without alpha or paired-chain data the features that could be detected were limited. A later analysis found that most CMV-associated TCR beta chains appeared HLA-restricted, with HLA associations seemingly driven largely by CMV exposure. Because some donors lacked HLA typing at each locus, the association tests relied only on the typed subset. Assigning TCR associations to individual alleles was difficult when HLA alleles, especially DR and DQ, strongly co-occurred. A total of 150 to 200 TCR beta chains were listed by the study as associated with cytomegalovirus. In a later analysis, around 17,000 TCR beta sequences were associated with specific HLA alleles at a false discovery rate of 0.05. For the cohort, immune exposure information was limited to CMV serostatus. Three of the identified cytomegalovirus-associated TCR beta chains were confirmed in vitro to be specific for cytomegalovirus antigens. Sequencing depth was assumed to be roughly uniform across donors in the presence/absence analyses, though that assumption may not hold. In both the original and validation cohorts, the classifier was reported to diagnose cytomegalovirus status with high specificity and sensitivity. A cluster of highly shared sequence variants was judged likely to represent a technical artifact of the sequencing pipeline. Compared with equally common non-associated chains, HLA-associated TCR beta chains in a later analysis were more clonally expanded and had lower generation probabilities. The authors suggested that the approach could potentially be generalized to other disease states and immunological phenotypes. Some IMGT-functional V segments, including TRBV6-2 and TRBV6-3, could not be told apart with the 87-base-pair reads, so those segments were excluded. A further reported finding was that TCR beta sequences accurately predicted the HLA-A and HLA-B alleles for most subjects in the first cohort. An earlier analysis of approximately 500 of the donors showed that most TCR beta V segments appeared in productive rearrangements either about 87% or about 30% of the time, which broadly matched IMGT annotations. A later analysis reported that several top co-occurrence clusters appeared linked to parvovirus B19, influenza, CMV and Epstein-Barr virus.

Library preparation was by the immunoSEQ multiplex PCR assay. The multiplex PCR relied on a mix of 60 forward primers for TCR Vbeta segments and 13 reverse primers for TCR Jbeta segments. A multiplex PCR assay on genomic DNA amplified the CDR3 region of rearranged TCR beta genes. The Illumina HiSeq System was used to sequence the amplified TCR beta libraries as 87-base-pair reads. The study's processing was this. Across the 670 or so repertoires, a later analysis counted tens of millions of unique TCR beta chains, some 11 million of which were shared by at least two donors. Raw reads were error-corrected and collapsed into unique sequences with a nearest-neighbor algorithm that merged closely related sequences to remove PCR and sequencing errors. Alignment of CDR3 sequences to IMGT reference sequences was used to assign V, D and J gene segments. For a sequence to be retained, a match of at least six nucleotides was required to both a V gene segment and a J gene segment. Rearrangements were classified as productive when the CDR3 lacked stop codons and remained in frame with V and J, and all other rearrangements were classified as non-productive. CDR3 was defined by IMGT convention, running from the second conserved V-encoded cysteine to the conserved J-encoded phenylalanine. In an earlier analysis of just under 600 of the donors, sequences lacking an unambiguous match to a single V gene segment were excluded. An earlier analysis of 587 of the donors called V segments functional above 56.7% productive rearrangements and segregating when the between-donor standard deviation exceeded 5%. A statistical classification framework was built for diagnosing cytomegalovirus status from the catalog of TCR beta chain sequences. In a later analysis, V and J genes were assigned by comparing TCR nucleotide sequences against IMGT/GENE-DB human TR gene sequences. The TCRdist pipeline was used in a later analysis to assign CDR3 sequences and most-parsimonious VDJ recombination scenarios. In a later analysis, each TCR beta chain was defined by its CDR3 amino acid sequence together with its V-gene family, and reads lacking a unique V-gene family were excluded. A later analysis removed 592 highly shared, low-generation-probability nucleotide sequences to deal with suspected cross-contamination and a sequencing artifact. In a later analysis, a clonal expansion index was calculated for each public chain from normalized within-repertoire ranks of inferred template counts. Generation probabilities in a later analysis came from a VDJ recombination model fitted to out-of-frame rearrangements, and those results were checked against IGoR. In a later analysis, TCR-TCR, TCR-HLA and TCR-CMV co-occurrence was scored with hypergeometric tests, and a repertoire-size bias correction was applied to TCR pairs. False discovery rates were estimated in a later analysis by permuting HLA or CMV assignments 20 times. In a later analysis, co-occurring TCRs were grouped using DBSCAN, and TCRdist sequence similarity was added for clustering within HLA-allele-positive subsets. Repertoires with fewer than 30,000 or more than 120,000 public chains were left out of co-occurrence clustering, as were about five repertoires with anomalous nucleotide sharing. TCRdb re-hosts the immuneACCESS table, in-frame sequences only. Its copies lack some clones; in the studies checked, an unresolved V gene accounts for under half of them, and the cause for the rest is not known. V and J calls and clone size are copied from that table; D and trimming were computed from the DNA. This sample lists approximately 130,000 clones; roughly 80% were detected once. The ten largest make up under 1.5% of the sample.

The cohort comprised 550 to 700 healthy bone marrow donors. At the time of sampling, every cohort member was nominally healthy, though immune exposures that went unrecorded were likely present. The donor tested CMV seronegative, placing the donor among the 350 or so seronegative members of the cohort. A peripheral blood sample was provided by each donor, and peripheral blood mononuclear cells were used for TCR beta sequencing. The Qiagen DNeasy Blood Extraction Kit was used to extract genomic DNA from the blood cell samples. The clonotype originates from a man between 50 and 59 years old in good health and CMV-seronegative. The chain couples TRBV7-9 to TRBJ1-6; TRBD1 lines up with 8 middle nucleotides. Sequencing was performed on PBMCs. The CDR3 region has the sequence CASSVGTGPNSPLHF. The DNA reads TGTGCCAGCAGCGTGGGGACAGGACCCAATTCACCCCTCCACTTT.